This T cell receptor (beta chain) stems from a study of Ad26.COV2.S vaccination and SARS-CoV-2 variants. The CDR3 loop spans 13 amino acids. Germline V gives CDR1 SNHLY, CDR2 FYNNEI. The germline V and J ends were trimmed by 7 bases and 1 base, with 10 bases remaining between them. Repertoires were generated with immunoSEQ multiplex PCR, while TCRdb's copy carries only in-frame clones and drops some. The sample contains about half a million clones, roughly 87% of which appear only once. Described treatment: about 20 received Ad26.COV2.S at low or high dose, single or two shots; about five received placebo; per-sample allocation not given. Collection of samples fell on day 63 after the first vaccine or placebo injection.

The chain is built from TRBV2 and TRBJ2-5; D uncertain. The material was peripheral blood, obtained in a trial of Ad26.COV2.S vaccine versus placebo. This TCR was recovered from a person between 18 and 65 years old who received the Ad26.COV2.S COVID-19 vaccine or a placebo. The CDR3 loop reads CASIRTPQETQYF. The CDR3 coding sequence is TGTGCCAGCATTCGGACGCCCCAAGAGACCCAGTACTTC.